This T cell receptor (beta chain) was sequenced in a study of shared T cell receptors in the human thymus. The CDR3 extends over 19 amino acids. Germline CDR1 is LGHNA and CDR2 is YSLEER. Germline trimming cut 0 bases from V and 7 bases from J; bases unmatched to any gene: 15. Only in-frame clones appear in the TCRdb table, and some are missing; sequencing was by immunoSEQ multiplex PCR. The table includes roughly 660,000 clones, around 87% detected once. The same sample was also used in a study of human thymus T cells. That publication notes: All donors were healthy Finnish infants who were undergoing corrective surgery to treat congenital heart defects. Corrective cardiac operations yielded the resected thymus tissue. Among thymic and blood repertoires, usage of V and J genes appeared biased. Related research described thymic repertoires that were highly overlapping among unrelated individuals.

The chain is built from TRBV4-3 and TRBJ2-1, with 10 bases aligning to TRBD2. Sequencing used thymocytes. The source of this sequence is a boy under three years old with a congenital heart defect. The CDR3 DNA reads as TGCGCCAGCAGCCAAGATGGGGGGTTAAAGCGGGAGGGCCTAAATGAGCAGTTCTTC. Protein: CASSQDGGLKREGLNEQFF.